The clone carrying this T cell receptor (beta chain) was seen a few times. The record originates from a study of T-cell reconstitution after alpha-beta-depleted transplantation in children. Construction of the TCRbeta library involved unique molecular identifiers. TCRdb re-called the PCR reads with MiXCR, one entry per CDR3 protein. The sample holds around 380,000 distinct CDR3 sequences, approximately 11% seen once. This CDR3 region has 13 residues. V lost 3 bases, J lost 5 bases, and 10 bases lay in between. Germline CDR1 DFQATT, CDR2 SNEGSKA (reference sequence). This TCR was sampled from a human donor who donated a stem cell graft to a child with acute myeloid leukemia. The rearrangement joins TRBV20-1 to TRBJ2-2; D perhaps matches TRBD1 (5 bases). The sample here was PBMCs from the stem cell graft donor, taken from the stem cell graft. The CDR3 loop is CSASRGGTGELFF. CDR3 DNA sequence: TGCAGTGCTAGTAGGGGTGGGACCGGGGAGCTGTTTTTT.